This record looks at one T cell receptor (beta chain) sequence and its context. This sample is part of a study of blood T cell repertoires in COVID-19. On the study more broadly: COVID-19 samples from acute and convalescent phases originated in the United States, Italy and Spain.

CDR1 SGHNT and CDR2 YYREEE come from the germline V gene (reference sequence). The length of the CDR3 is 14 residues. With V trimmed by 2 bases and J by 2 bases, 2 bases remained unmatched. This table comes from immunoSEQ multiplex PCR, and its TCRdb copy is limited to in-frame clones, with some not included. This sample has more than 200,000 clones; approximately 80% occur once, and the top ten carry under 4.5%. This TCR came from a man aged 25 to 40 with acute COVID-19. The rearrangement links TRBV5-4 to TRBJ2-5; TRBD2 matches 8 bases. The sequencing input was PBMCs or T cells enriched from blood (not recorded which). The CDR3 bases are TGTGCCAGCAGCTTAGGCGGGGGGCAAGAGACCCAGTACTTC. As protein: CASSLGGGQETQYF.